A selection of T cell receptor beta chains follows, all from one sample in a study of blood T cells in healthy people across ages. One entry per CDR3 protein, called by TCRdb with MiXCR from the 5' RACE reads. There are just over 1 million distinct CDR3 sequences in the sample; around 43% occur only once, and about 19% lies in the top ten. The sequenced sample consisted of blood. These TCRs come from a woman between 55 and 75 years old in good health. CDR3s include the opening cysteine and the closing phenylalanine or tryptophan. D genes are given only for firm matches.

v_call: TRBV29-1; d_call: TRBD2; cdr3_aa: CSARAGGRYEQYF
v_call: TRBV28; d_call: -; cdr3_aa: CASSLWDGTTDTQYF
v_call: TRBV19; d_call: TRBD2; cdr3_aa: CASSISAGGVREQYF
v_call: TRBV29-1; d_call: TRBD1; cdr3_aa: CSVPPRTGDGGRAYNEQFF
v_call: TRBV6-1; d_call: TRBD2; cdr3_aa: CASSRGLAETYEQYF
v_call: TRBV6-1; d_call: -; cdr3_aa: CASSSVGGSNEKLFF
v_call: TRBV11-2; d_call: -; cdr3_aa: CASRRPGLRIAYEQYF
v_call: TRBV5-4; d_call: -; cdr3_aa: CASSLESGRLDTQYF
v_call: TRBV2; d_call: TRBD2; cdr3_aa: CASRPGGRSPYNEQFF
v_call: TRBV9; d_call: -; cdr3_aa: CASSDDTYEQYF
v_call: TRBV29-1; d_call: TRBD1; cdr3_aa: CSVATGGSSYEQYF
v_call: TRBV4-2; d_call: TRBD2; cdr3_aa: CASSQVTSAQETQYF
v_call: TRBV7-9; d_call: TRBD1; cdr3_aa: CASRQTGEDSYEQYF
v_call: TRBV12-3/TRBV12-4; d_call: -; cdr3_aa: CASSSLGRAGANVLTF
v_call: TRBV25-1; d_call: TRBD2; cdr3_aa: CASSETSDYTDTQYF
v_call: TRBV7-3; d_call: TRBD2; cdr3_aa: CASSSTGTSGETQYF
v_call: TRBV6-6; d_call: TRBD1; cdr3_aa: CASSSGTGLSEQFF
v_call: TRBV10-2; d_call: -; cdr3_aa: CASRLQVMDGYTF
v_call: TRBV29-1; d_call: -; cdr3_aa: CSAQAGANVLTF
v_call: TRBV20-1; d_call: -; cdr3_aa: CSAPRGRCYEQYF
v_call: TRBV20-1; d_call: -; cdr3_aa: CSARNPRTYNEQFF
v_call: TRBV19; d_call: TRBD2; cdr3_aa: CAGRGSFGRTSGRDIQYF
v_call: TRBV20-1; d_call: -; cdr3_aa: CSARGQGEGEQYF
v_call: TRBV27; d_call: -; cdr3_aa: CASRMKQGGSYEQYF
v_call: TRBV24-1; d_call: TRBD1; cdr3_aa: CAIKDRANTEAFF
v_call: TRBV9; d_call: -; cdr3_aa: CASSVGDGINEQFF
v_call: TRBV6-5; d_call: TRBD2; cdr3_aa: CASSYVGLAASTDTQYF
v_call: TRBV2; d_call: -; cdr3_aa: CASSSGPRQPQHF